The sequence of this T cell receptor (beta chain) was determined in a study of T cell clonality in common variable immunodeficiency. Whole-study findings and limits: The cause of increased CVID clonality remains unclear without subpopulation sequencing. Repertoire-complication correlations in CVID were limited by patient heterogeneity.

The CDR3 runs 15 residues. With V trimmed by 4 bases and J by 5 bases, 8 bases remained unmatched. Germline-derived CDR1 and CDR2 are ENHRY and SYGVKD. Sequenced by immunoSEQ multiplex PCR; TCRdb stores in-frame clones only, minus some. Listed for the sample are approximately 40,000 clones, none seen a single time. This clone appeared many times. Its specificity is unknown. The read ends 3 residues before the CDR3 terminus; that terminus is restored from the germline J gene. The rearrangement links TRBV10-3 to TRBJ2-1, with 7 positions matching TRBD1. The origin of this receptor is a person aged 18 to 70 in good health. Input material: peripheral blood mononuclear cells. CDR3 DNA, as far as it was read: TGTGCCATCAGTGGGGAGAGGGGGCTAGACAATGAG. Translating it yields CAISGERGLDNE. The whole CDR3 protein is CAISGERGLDNEQFF.